Here is one TCR beta chain with its context. Its recognized antigen is unknown. Per-base qualities were not stored, and no clone one base away is much larger. The sample is drawn from a study of patients and donors after allogeneic stem cell transplantation (dated by TCRdb to the early 2020s). At the junction V is shortened by 4 bases and J by 1 base, with 7 bases in between. CDR1 LNHDA and CDR2 SQIVND were looked up in the germline V gene (reference sequence). Including the terminal cysteine and phenylalanine, the CDR3 comprises 13 residues. Only the CDR3 region is kept as DNA, spanning 39 bases read in frame from base 1. Library creation used RT-PCR. The sequencer was a NextSeq 550. TCRdb reanalyzed the raw reads on its own, using fastp at Q25 for trimming and MiXCR for clone calling, and kept in-frame beta chains. Each record represents a unique CDR3 protein, reported with the most common genes and DNA among its rows. The sample data list about 960,000 distinct CDR3 sequences, and approximately 19% of these were observed just once. Together, the top ten hold roughly 6% of the sample.

This clonotype was sampled from a human donor who was either an allogeneic HSCT recipient or a stem cell or donor lymphocyte infusion donor (not recorded which). It is not recorded whose cells these are; they may come from a transplant donor. What was sequenced was blood, either unsorted or a sorted T cell fraction (not recorded which). The sequence joins TRBV19 to TRBJ1-1, with the D gene not confidently named. The DNA sequence is TGTGCCAGTAGTACCCTGCGGAACACTGAAGCTTTCTTT. This translates into CASSTLRNTEAFF.